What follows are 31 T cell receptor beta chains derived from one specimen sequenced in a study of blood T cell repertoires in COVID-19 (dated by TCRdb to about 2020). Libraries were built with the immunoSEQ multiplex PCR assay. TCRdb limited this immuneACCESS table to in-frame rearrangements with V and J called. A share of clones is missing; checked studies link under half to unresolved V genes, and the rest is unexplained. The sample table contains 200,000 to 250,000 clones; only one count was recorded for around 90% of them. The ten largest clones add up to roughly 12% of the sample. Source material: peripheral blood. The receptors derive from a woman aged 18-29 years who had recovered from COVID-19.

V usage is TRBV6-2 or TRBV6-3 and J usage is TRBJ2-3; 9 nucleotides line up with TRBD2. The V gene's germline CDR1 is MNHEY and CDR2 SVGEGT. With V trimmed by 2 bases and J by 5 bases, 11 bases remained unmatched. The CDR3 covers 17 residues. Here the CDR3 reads CASSYRRASGTGDTQYF. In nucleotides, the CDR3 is TGTGCCAGCAGTTACCGCCGGGCTAGCGGGACCGGAGATACGCAGTATTTT.

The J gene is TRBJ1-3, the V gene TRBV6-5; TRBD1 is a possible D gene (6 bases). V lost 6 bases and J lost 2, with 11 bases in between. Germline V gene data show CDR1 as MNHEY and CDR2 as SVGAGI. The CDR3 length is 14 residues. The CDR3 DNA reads TGTGCCAGCAGGGCCAGGGGTACTGGAAACACCATATATTTT. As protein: CASRARGTGNTIYF.

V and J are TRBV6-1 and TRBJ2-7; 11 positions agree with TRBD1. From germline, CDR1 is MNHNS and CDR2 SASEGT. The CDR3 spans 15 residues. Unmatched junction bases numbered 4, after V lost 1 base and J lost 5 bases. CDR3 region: CASSEVWTGGHEQYF. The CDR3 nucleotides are TGTGCCAGCAGTGAAGTATGGACAGGGGGCCACGAGCAGTACTTC.

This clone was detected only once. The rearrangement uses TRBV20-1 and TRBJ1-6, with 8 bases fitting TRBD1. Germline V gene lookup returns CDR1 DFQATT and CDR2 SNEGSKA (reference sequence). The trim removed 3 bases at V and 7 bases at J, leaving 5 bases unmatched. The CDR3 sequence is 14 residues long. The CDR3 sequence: CSASTGQANSPLHF. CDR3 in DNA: TGCAGTGCTAGTACGGGACAGGCCAATTCACCCCTCCACTTT.

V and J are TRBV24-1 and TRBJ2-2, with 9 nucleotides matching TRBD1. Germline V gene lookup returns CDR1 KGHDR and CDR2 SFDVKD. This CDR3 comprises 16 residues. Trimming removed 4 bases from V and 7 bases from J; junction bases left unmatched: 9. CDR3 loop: CATSDPGTGKVGELFF. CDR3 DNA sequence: TGTGCCACCAGTGACCCCGGGACAGGGAAAGTCGGGGAGCTGTTTTTT.

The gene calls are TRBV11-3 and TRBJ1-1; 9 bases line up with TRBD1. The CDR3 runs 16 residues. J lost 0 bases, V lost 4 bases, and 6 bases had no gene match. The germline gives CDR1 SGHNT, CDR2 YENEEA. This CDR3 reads CASSSWDRVLNTEAFF. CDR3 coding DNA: TGTGCCAGCAGCTCTTGGGACAGGGTGCTGAACACTGAAGCTTTCTTT.

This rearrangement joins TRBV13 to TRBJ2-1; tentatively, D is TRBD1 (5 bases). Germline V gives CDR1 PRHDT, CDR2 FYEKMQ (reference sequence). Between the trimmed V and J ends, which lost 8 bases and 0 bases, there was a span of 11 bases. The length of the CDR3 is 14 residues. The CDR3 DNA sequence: TGTGCCAGCGCCAGGGCTTCCTCCTACAATGAGCAGTTCTTC. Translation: CASARASSYNEQFF.

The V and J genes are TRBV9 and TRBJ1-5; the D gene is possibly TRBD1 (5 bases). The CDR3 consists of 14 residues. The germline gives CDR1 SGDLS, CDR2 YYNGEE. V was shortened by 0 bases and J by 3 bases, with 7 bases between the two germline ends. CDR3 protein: CASSVAGHNQPQHF. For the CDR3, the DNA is TGTGCCAGCAGCGTAGCAGGGCACAATCAGCCCCAGCATTTT. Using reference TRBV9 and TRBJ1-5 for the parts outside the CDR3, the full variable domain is DSGVTQTPKHLITATGQRVTLRCSPRSGDLSVYWYQQSLDQGLQFLIQYYNGEERAKGNILERFSAQQFPDLHSELNLSSLELGDSALYFCASSVAGHNQPQHFGDGTRLSIL.

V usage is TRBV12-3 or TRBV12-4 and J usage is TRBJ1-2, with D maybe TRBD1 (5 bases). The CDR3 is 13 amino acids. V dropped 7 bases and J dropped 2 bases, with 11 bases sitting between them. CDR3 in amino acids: CASTLTANYGYTF. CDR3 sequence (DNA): TGTGCCAGCACCCTGACAGCCAACTATGGCTACACCTTC.

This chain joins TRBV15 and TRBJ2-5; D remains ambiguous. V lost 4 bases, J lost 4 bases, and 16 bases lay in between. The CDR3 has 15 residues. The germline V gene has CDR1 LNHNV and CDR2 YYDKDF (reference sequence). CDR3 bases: TGTGCCACCAGCACCGAGCTAGTCGTGTCAGAGACCCAGTACTTC. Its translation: CATSTELVVSETQYF. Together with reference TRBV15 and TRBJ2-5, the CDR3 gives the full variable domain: DAMVIQNPRYQVTQFGKPVTLSCSQTLNHNVMYWYQQKSSQAPKLLFHYYDKDFNNEADTPDNFQSRRPNTSFCFLDIRSPGLGDTAMYLCATSTELVVSETQYFGPGTRLLVL.

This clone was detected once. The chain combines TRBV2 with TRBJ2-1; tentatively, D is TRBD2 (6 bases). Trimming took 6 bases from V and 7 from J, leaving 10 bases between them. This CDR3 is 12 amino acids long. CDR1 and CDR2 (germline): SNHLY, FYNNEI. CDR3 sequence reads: CASRFGGNEQFF. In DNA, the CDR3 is TGTGCCAGCAGGTTTGGGGGGAATGAGCAGTTCTTC.

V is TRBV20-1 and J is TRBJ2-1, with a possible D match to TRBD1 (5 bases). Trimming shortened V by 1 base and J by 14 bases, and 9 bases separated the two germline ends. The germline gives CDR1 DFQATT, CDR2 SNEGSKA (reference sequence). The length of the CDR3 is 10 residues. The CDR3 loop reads CSARGGPKFF. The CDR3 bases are TGCAGTGCTAGAGGGGGCCCCAAGTTCTTC.

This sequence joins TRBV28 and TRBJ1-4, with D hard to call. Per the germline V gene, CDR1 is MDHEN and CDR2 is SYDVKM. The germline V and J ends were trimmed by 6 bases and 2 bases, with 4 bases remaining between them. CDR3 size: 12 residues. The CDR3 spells CASRSTNEKLFF. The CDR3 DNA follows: TGTGCCAGCAGGTCGACTAATGAAAAACTGTTTTTT.

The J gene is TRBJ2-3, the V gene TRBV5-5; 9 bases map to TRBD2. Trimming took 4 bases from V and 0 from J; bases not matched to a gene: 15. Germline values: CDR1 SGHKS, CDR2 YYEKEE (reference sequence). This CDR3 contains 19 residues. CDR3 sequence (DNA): TGTGCCAGCAGCCGACTTAGCGGGAGTATCACCGTTAGCACAGATACGCAGTATTTT. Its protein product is CASSRLSGSITVSTDTQYF.

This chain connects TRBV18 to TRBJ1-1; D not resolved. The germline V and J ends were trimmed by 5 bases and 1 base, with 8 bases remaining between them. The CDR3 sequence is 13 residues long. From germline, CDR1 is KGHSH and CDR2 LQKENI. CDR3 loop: CASSTNKNTEAFF. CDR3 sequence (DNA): TGTGCCAGCTCAACTAACAAGAACACTGAAGCTTTCTTT.

This CDR3 is CASSPTGGLPGTGELFF. The CDR3 nucleotides are TGTGCCAGCAGCCCCACCGGGGGGCTGCCCGGGACCGGGGAGCTGTTTTTT. The chain is built from TRBV5-4 and TRBJ2-2, with D possibly being TRBD2 (7 bases). There are 17 residues in the CDR3. The germline V gene has CDR1 SGHNT and CDR2 YYREEE (reference sequence). V lost 4 bases and J 5 bases, leaving 21 bases between the germline ends.

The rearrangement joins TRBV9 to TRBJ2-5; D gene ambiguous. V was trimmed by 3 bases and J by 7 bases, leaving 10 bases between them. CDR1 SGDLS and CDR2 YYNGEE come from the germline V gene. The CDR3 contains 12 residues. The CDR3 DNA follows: TGTGCCAGCAGCGACGTCGTCGGGACCCAGTACTTC. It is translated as CASSDVVGTQYF.

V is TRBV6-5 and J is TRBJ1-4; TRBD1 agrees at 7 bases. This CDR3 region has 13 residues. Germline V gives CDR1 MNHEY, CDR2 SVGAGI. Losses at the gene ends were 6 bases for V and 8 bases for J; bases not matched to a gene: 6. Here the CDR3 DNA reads TGTGCCAGCAGGGGACAGCTAGGGGAAAAACTGTTTTTT. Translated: CASRGQLGEKLFF.

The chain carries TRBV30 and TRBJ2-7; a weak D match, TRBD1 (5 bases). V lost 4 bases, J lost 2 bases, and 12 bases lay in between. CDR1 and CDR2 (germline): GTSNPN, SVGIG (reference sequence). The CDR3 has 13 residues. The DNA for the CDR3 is TGTGCCTGGAATTCAGGGCCCACCTACGAGCAGTACTTC. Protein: CAWNSGPTYEQYF.

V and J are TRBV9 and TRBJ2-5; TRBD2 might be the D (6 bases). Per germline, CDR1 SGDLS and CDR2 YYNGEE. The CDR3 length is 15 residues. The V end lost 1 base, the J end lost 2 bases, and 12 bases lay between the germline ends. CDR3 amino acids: CASSVYGRVQETQYF. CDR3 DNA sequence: TGTGCCAGCAGCGTATACGGGAGAGTTCAAGAGACCCAGTACTTC.

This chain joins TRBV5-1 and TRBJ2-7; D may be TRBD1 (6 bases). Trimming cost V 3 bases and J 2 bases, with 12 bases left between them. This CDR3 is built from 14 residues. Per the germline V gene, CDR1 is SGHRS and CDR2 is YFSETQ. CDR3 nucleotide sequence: TGCGCCAGCAGCTCGGACAGCTTCCCCTACGAGCAGTACTTC. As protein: CASSSDSFPYEQYF.

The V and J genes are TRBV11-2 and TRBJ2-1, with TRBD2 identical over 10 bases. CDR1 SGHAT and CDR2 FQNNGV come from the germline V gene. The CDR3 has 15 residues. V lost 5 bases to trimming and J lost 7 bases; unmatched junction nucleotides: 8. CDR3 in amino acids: CASSTLAGLWNEQFF. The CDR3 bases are TGTGCCAGCAGCACACTAGCGGGACTGTGGAATGAGCAGTTCTTC.

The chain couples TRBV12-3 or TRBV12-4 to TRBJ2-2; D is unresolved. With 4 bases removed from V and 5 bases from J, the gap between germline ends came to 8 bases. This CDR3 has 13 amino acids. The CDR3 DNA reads TGTGCCAGCAGTTCGCTGGAGACCGGGGAGCTGTTTTTT. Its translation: CASSSLETGELFF.

The CDR3 sequence is CASSQNPTGTGNYGYTF. CDR3 DNA: TGTGCCAGCAGCCAAAATCCTACCGGGACAGGGAACTATGGCTACACCTTC. The rearrangement uses TRBV4-2 and TRBJ1-2, with TRBD1 matching 9 bases. V shed 2 bases and J 2 bases; nucleotides not matched to a gene: 9. There are 17 residues in the CDR3. From germline, CDR1 is LGHNA and CDR2 YNFKEQ.

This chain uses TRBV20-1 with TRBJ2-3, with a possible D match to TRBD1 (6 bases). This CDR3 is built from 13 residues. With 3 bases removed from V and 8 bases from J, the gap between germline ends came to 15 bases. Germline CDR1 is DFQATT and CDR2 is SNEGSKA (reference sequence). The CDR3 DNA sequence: TGCAGTGCTAGTGAAGGGCAGGGGACTACGCAGTATTTT. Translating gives CSASEGQGTTQYF.

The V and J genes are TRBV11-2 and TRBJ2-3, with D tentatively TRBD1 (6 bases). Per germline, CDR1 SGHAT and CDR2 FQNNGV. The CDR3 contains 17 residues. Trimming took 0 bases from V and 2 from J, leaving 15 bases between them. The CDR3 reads CASSLEFTGIYTDTQYF. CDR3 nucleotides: TGTGCCAGCAGCTTAGAGTTTACAGGGATATACACAGATACGCAGTATTTT.

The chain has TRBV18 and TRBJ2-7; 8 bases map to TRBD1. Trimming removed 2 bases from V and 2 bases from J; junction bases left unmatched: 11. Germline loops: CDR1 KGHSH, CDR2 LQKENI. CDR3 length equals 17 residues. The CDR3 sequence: CASSPRGAGGAPYEQYF. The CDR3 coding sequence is TGTGCCAGCTCACCAAGGGGGGCAGGGGGCGCGCCCTACGAGCAGTACTTC.

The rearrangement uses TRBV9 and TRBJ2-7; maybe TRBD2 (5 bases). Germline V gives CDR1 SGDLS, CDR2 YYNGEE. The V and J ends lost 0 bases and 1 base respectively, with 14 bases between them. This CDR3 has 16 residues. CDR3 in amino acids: CASSVAQLASSYEQYF. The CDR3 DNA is TGTGCCAGCAGCGTAGCCCAGCTAGCTAGTTCCTACGAGCAGTACTTC.

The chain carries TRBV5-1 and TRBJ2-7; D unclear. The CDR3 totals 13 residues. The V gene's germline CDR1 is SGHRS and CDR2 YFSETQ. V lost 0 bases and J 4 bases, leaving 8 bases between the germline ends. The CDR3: CASSLGPQYEQYF. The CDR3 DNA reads TGCGCCAGCAGCTTGGGCCCCCAGTACGAGCAGTACTTC.

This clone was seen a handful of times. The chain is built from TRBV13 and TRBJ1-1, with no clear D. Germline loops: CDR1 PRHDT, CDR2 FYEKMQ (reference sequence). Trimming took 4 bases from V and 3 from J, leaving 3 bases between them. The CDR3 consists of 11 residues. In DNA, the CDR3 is TGTGCCAGCAGCTCATACACTGAAGCTTTCTTT. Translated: CASSSYTEAFF.

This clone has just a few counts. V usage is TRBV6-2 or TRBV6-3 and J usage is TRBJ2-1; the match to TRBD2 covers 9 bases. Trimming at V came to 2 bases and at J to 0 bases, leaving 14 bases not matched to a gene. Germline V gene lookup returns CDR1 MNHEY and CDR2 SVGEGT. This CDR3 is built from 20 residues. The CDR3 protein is CASSYPPLAGGLFSYNEQFF. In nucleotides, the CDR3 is TGTGCCAGCAGTTACCCACCCCTTGCGGGAGGGCTCTTCTCCTACAATGAGCAGTTCTTC.